One and the same sample provided the 31 T cell receptor beta chains below, sequenced in a study of T cell clonality in common variable immunodeficiency. Which antigens these TCRs recognize remains unknown. Findings and caveats of the study: Reportedly, TCR beta sequences from common variable immunodeficiency showed fewer deletions and N-nucleotide insertions.

The table came from immunoSEQ multiplex PCR; TCRdb's copy has only in-frame clones and leaves some out. Sampling found approximately 35,000 clones, none seen once. Sequencing input: peripheral blood mononuclear cells. These receptors were collected from a human donor with common variable immunodeficiency.

Remarks on this clone: The read is 3 residues too short to cover the CDR3 end, so that end is filled in from the germline J gene. V gene TRBV30 combines with J gene TRBJ1-1; D unclear. The CDR3 loop spans 13 amino acids. Germline values: CDR1 GTSNPN, CDR2 SVGIG (reference sequence). V was cut by 1 base and J by 4 bases, with 10 bases left in between. CDR3 in amino acids: CAWSDAGVTEAFF. The covered CDR3 bases are TGTGCCTGGAGTGACGCAGGAGTCACTGAA.

This clone has only a few counts. The read falls 3 residues short of the CDR3 end, and the missing part is taken from the germline J gene. This chain joins TRBV7-3 and TRBJ2-7, with a possible D match to TRBD1 (6 bases). V was cut by 5 bases and J by 6 bases, with 20 bases left in between. CDR3 size: 15 residues. CDR1 and CDR2 from the germline V gene are SGHTA and FQGTGA. Partial CDR3 DNA: TGTGCCAGCAGCGCCGAATTTGACAGGTCTACCGAG. It specifies CASSAEFDRSTE. The whole CDR3 sequence is CASSAEFDRSTEQYF.

The sample holds many counts of this clone. The CDR3 end is not reached by the read, which stops 3 residues before it; the germline J gene fills it in. V usage is TRBV20-1 and J usage is TRBJ2-4; D ambiguous. CDR1 DFQATT and CDR2 SNEGSKA come from the germline V gene (reference sequence). V lost 8 bases to trimming and J lost 1 base, with 15 bases between them. CDR3 length equals 14 residues. Here the CDR3 reads CSSTPLAAKNIQYF. CDR3 bases read: TGCAGTTCGACTCCCCTGGCGGCCAAAAACATT.

With regard to this clone: The CDR3 goes on 3 residues after the read ends, and that part is filled in from the germline J gene. Different DNA sequences within this sample yield the same CDR3. This chain joins TRBV7-2 and TRBJ2-3; 9 bases match TRBD1. CDR1 SGHTA and CDR2 FQGNSA come from the germline V gene. V trimming: 5 bases; J trimming: 3 bases; junction bases outside the gene matches: 3. The CDR3 contains 14 residues. The CDR3 is CASSLDRGTDTQYF. The sequenced part of the CDR3 DNA is TGTGCCAGCAGCCTAGACAGGGGGACAGATACG.

This clone was picked up many times. The observed sequence ends 3 residues before the CDR3 terminus, with the missing tail filled in from the germline J gene. The chain joins TRBV3-1 (or the pseudogene TRBV3-2) to TRBJ2-1, with D possibly matching TRBD1 (5 bases). The CDR3 contains 13 residues. The germline gives CDR1 LGHDT, CDR2 YNNKEL (reference sequence). The ends were cut back, 9 bases at V and 3 bases at J, with 12 bases in the middle. CDR3 residues: CASRADNYNEQFF. Incomplete CDR3 DNA: TGTGCCAGTAGGGCGGACAACTACAATGAG.

This clone was seen ten or more times. The CDR3 end lies 3 residues beyond the end of the read and is filled in from the germline J gene. The chain uses TRBV7-3 and TRBJ2-1, with 8 positions matching TRBD2. The CDR3 consists of 15 residues. V shed 2 bases, J shed 8 bases, and the junction held 8 bases outside the gene matches. Germline V lookup: CDR1 SGHTA, CDR2 FQGTGA. Incomplete CDR3 DNA: TGTGCCAGCAGCTTACAAGCGGGAGTGGGGGATGAG. It specifies CASSLQAGVGDE. The whole CDR3 sequence is CASSLQAGVGDEQFF.

This clone has a count of ten or more. The read comes to an end 3 residues before the CDR3 does, leaving the germline J gene to fill in the end. V is TRBV6-2 or TRBV6-3 and J is TRBJ2-5; TRBD1 matches 8 bases. Trimming cost V 11 bases and J 5 bases; bases outside gene matches: 10. CDR3 length: 13 residues. Germline V lookup: CDR1 MNHEY, CDR2 SVGEGT. Partial CDR3 DNA: TGTGCCGGGAAGGACAGGGCCCGGGAGACC. It yields the protein CAGKDRARET. The CDR3 in its entirety is CAGKDRARETQYF.

At least ten counts were recorded for this clone. The observed sequence ends 3 residues before the CDR3 terminus, with the missing tail filled in from the germline J gene. V and J are TRBV11-3 and TRBJ2-4; 8 bases match TRBD1. J gave up 6 bases and V 5 bases, and 9 bases lay outside the gene matches. The V gene's germline CDR1 is SGHNT and CDR2 YENEEA. The CDR3 covers 15 residues. Partial CDR3 DNA: TGTGCCAGCAGCCCGAGGACAGGGCGCGGAAACATT. Encoded protein: CASSPRTGRGNI. The full CDR3 sequence reads CASSPRTGRGNIQYF.

The sample holds many counts of this clone. The CDR3 end falls 3 residues outside the read, so it is completed with the germline J gene. The chain recombines TRBV7-9 with TRBJ2-1; D ambiguous. Per the germline V gene, CDR1 is SEHNR and CDR2 is FQNEAQ (reference sequence). This CDR3 region has 12 residues. V was trimmed by 5 bases and J by 5 bases, leaving 7 bases between them. CDR3 protein: CASSNSNNEQFF. Incomplete CDR3 DNA: TGTGCCAGCAGCAACTCGAACAATGAG.

Only a few counts were recorded for this clone. The observed sequence ends 3 residues before the CDR3 terminus, with the missing tail filled in from the germline J gene. V gene TRBV19 combines with J gene TRBJ1-2; TRBD1 matches at 8 bases. The CDR3 has 13 residues. V shed 9 bases, J shed 7 bases, and the junction held 10 bases outside the gene matches. Germline V lookup: CDR1 LNHDA, CDR2 SQIVND (reference sequence). The CDR3 loop is CASQPQGAGGYTF. Partial CDR3 DNA: TGTGCCAGCCAGCCCCAGGGGGCGGGTGGC.

Comment on this clone: Coverage ceases 3 residues before the CDR3 finishes, and the germline J gene fills in the end. This rearrangement joins TRBV5-1 to TRBJ2-5; D gene uncertain. The germline V and J ends were trimmed by 0 bases and 2 bases, with 8 bases remaining between them. The germline CDR1 and CDR2 sequences are SGHRS and YFSETQ. The CDR3 loop spans 14 amino acids. The part of the CDR3 DNA that was read is TGCGCCAGCAGCTTGGGTCTGCGTCAAGAGACC. Its protein is CASSLGLRQET. The full CDR3 reads CASSLGLRQETQYF.

Concerning this clone: The read terminates 3 residues ahead of where the CDR3 ends, so the germline J gene completes it. The chain is built from TRBV30 and TRBJ1-2; D uncertain. CDR1 is GTSNPN, CDR2 SVGIG, per germline (reference sequence). Trimming removed 8 bases at V and 0 bases at J, with 16 bases between. This CDR3 is 14 amino acids long. This CDR3 reads CASSIARANYGYTF. CDR3 bases read: TGTGCCAGTAGTATAGCGCGGGCTAACTATGGC.

About this clone itself: The read falls 3 residues short of the CDR3 end, and the missing part is taken from the germline J gene. The J gene is TRBJ2-7, the V gene TRBV13, with 8 bases fitting TRBD2. The V and J ends lost 3 bases and 4 bases, in that order; junction bases with no gene match: 11. CDR3 size: 16 residues. The germline CDR1 and CDR2 sequences are PRHDT and FYEKMQ (reference sequence). The DNA read from the CDR3 is TGTGCCAGCAGCTTCTCCAGCGGGAGTTTGTTTTACGAG. Translated: CASSFSSGSLFYE. The entire CDR3 is CASSFSSGSLFYEQYF.

This chain's CDR3 is CASSSPQTGGGETQYF. The DNA read from the CDR3 is TGTGCCAGTAGTAGCCCCCAGACAGGGGGCGGAGAGACC. The rearrangement links TRBV19 to TRBJ2-5; 10 bases are a match to TRBD1. Sequencing ends 3 residues short of the CDR3 end; the germline J gene provides the rest. V lost 4 bases, J lost 4 bases, and 9 bases stayed unmatched. Germline V gene sequence: CDR1 LNHDA, CDR2 SQIVND (reference sequence). CDR3 length: 16 residues.

This clone was seen only a few times. Read coverage stops 3 residues before the CDR3 terminus; the germline J gene supplies the remainder. The chain uses TRBV20-1 and TRBJ2-7, with 8 nucleotides matching TRBD2. V shed 7 bases and J 4 bases; nucleotides not matched to a gene: 9. This CDR3 comprises 13 residues. Germline V gene data show CDR1 as DFQATT and CDR2 as SNEGSKA (reference sequence). The CDR3 loop reads CSVKTSARYEQYF. The CDR3 DNA, read in part, is TGCAGTGTTAAGACTAGCGCTAGATACGAG.

This clone has just a few counts. The CDR3 goes on 3 residues after the read ends, and that part is filled in from the germline J gene. This chain uses TRBV11-3 with TRBJ1-1; possibly TRBD1 for D (5 bases). V lost 5 bases, J lost 3 bases, and 10 bases lay in between. Germline V gene lookup returns CDR1 SGHNT and CDR2 YENEEA. This CDR3 has 13 residues. CDR3 DNA, as far as it was read: TGTGCCAGCAGCCTCAGGGAGCACACTGAA. Translation gives CASSLREHTE. The entire CDR3 protein is CASSLREHTEAFF.

This clone was detected only a few times. The read halts 3 residues ahead of the CDR3 end, with the missing end drawn from the germline J gene. The chain carries TRBV13 and TRBJ2-7, with a tentative D call TRBD2 (5 bases). CDR3 length: 15 residues. Trimming shortened V by 4 bases and J by 0 bases, and 13 bases separated the two germline ends. Per the germline V gene, CDR1 is PRHDT and CDR2 is FYEKMQ (reference sequence). The sequenced CDR3 bases are TGTGCCAGCAGCTCAGGACTTGCTAGCTCCTACGAG. It is translated as CASSSGLASSYE. The full CDR3 protein is CASSSGLASSYEQYF.

As to this clone: The read ends 3 residues before the CDR3 terminus; that terminus is restored from the germline J gene. J is TRBJ1-2 and V is TRBV30; weak D call: TRBD1 (6 bases). Germline V gives CDR1 GTSNPN, CDR2 SVGIG (reference sequence). The CDR3 has 15 residues. V was cut by 3 bases and J by 0 bases, with 14 bases left in between. The CDR3 bases that were read are TGTGCCTGGAGAACGACAGGCAACGCTAACTATGGC. It codes for CAWRTTGNANYG. From start to end, the CDR3 is CAWRTTGNANYGYTF. The whole variable domain, remainder taken from reference TRBV30 and TRBJ1-2, is SQTIHQWPATLVQPVGSPLSLECTVEGTSNPNLYWYRQAAGRGLQLLFYSVGIGQISSEVPQNLSASRPQDRQFILSSKKLLLSDSGFYLCAWRTTGNANYGYTFGSGTRLTVV.

This clone was found a few times. CDR3: CASSQGQERGYGYTF. CDR3 DNA (partial): TGTGCCAGCAGCCAAGGACAGGAGAGGGGCTATGGC. The chain is built from TRBV7-6 and TRBJ1-2; 7 bases align to TRBD1. From the germline J gene comes the end of the CDR3, since the read stops 3 residues before it. The CDR3 totals 15 residues. J gave up 4 bases and V 5 bases, and 10 bases lay outside the gene matches. CDR1 SGHVS and CDR2 FNYEAQ come from the germline V gene.

As concerns this clone: The CDR3 is cut off 3 residues early in the read; its end comes from the germline J gene. The rearrangement links TRBV2 to TRBJ2-3; 8 nucleotides line up with TRBD2. The V segment lost 6 bases and the J segment 3 bases; nucleotides outside the gene matches: 14. In germline, CDR1 is SNHLY, CDR2 FYNNEI. There are 17 residues in the CDR3. CDR3 protein: CASSDGTRYGLTDTQYF. The part of the CDR3 DNA that was read is TGTGCCAGCAGCGACGGGACTAGGTACGGCCTAACAGATACG. Complete variable domain (other parts from reference TRBV2 and TRBJ2-3): EPEVTQTPSHQVTQMGQEVILRCVPISNHLYFYWYRQILGQKVEFLVSFYNNEISEKSEIFDDQFSVERPDGSNFTLKIRSTKLEDSAMYFCASSDGTRYGLTDTQYFGPGTRLTVL.

Points on this clone: Read coverage stops 3 residues before the CDR3 terminus; the germline J gene supplies the remainder. The chain carries TRBV7-8 and TRBJ2-3; weak D call: TRBD2 (6 bases). Germline-derived CDR1 and CDR2 are SGHVS and FQNEAQ. V was trimmed by 5 bases and J by 0 bases, leaving 18 bases between them. The CDR3 runs 17 residues. Here the CDR3 reads CASSPRDFADSTDTQYF. The CDR3 bases that were read are TGTGCCAGCAGCCCCCGGGACTTCGCCGATAGCACAGATACG.

In its sample, this clone was seen many times. Read sequence stops 3 residues before the CDR3 end, and the germline J gene provides the missing end. The chain carries TRBV14 and TRBJ2-5; the match to TRBD2 covers 13 bases. The CDR3 sequence is 19 residues long. CDR1 SGHDN and CDR2 FVKESK come from the germline V gene. Trimming took 1 base from V and 5 from J; bases not matched to a gene: 13. CDR3 sequence: CASSQALTSGRARWETQYF. The covered CDR3 bases are TGTGCCAGCAGCCAAGCCCTTACTAGCGGGAGGGCCCGTTGGGAGACC.

The table lists this clone with a few counts. The CDR3 goes on 3 residues after the read ends, and that part is filled in from the germline J gene. The V gene is TRBV18, the J gene TRBJ1-4; the D is unclear. Per the germline V gene, CDR1 is KGHSH and CDR2 is LQKENI. The CDR3 is made up of 15 amino acids. Trimming removed 5 bases from V and 4 bases from J, with 14 bases in between. CDR3 DNA (partial): TGTGCCAGCTCAACCAGGCGCGATAGTAATGAAAAA. It encodes CASSTRRDSNEK. The entire CDR3 protein is CASSTRRDSNEKLFF.

This clone has ten or more counts. The CDR3 end lies 3 residues beyond the end of the read and is filled in from the germline J gene. V usage is TRBV12-3 or TRBV12-4 and J usage is TRBJ1-2, with D possibly TRBD1 on 6 matching bases. The CDR3 totals 14 residues. Trimming removed 5 bases at V and 3 bases at J, with 13 bases between. The CDR3 DNA, read in part, is TGTGCCAGCAGTCAAATCACAGGGCACTATGGC. Translation gives CASSQITGHYG. The entire CDR3 is CASSQITGHYGYTF.

The table lists this clone with a few counts. The read falls 3 residues short of the CDR3 end, and the missing part is taken from the germline J gene. V is TRBV7-9 and J is TRBJ2-5, with 7 bases matching TRBD1. CDR3 length equals 12 residues. V lost 6 bases, J lost 5 bases, and 3 bases stayed unmatched. CDR1 SEHNR and CDR2 FQNEAQ come from the germline V gene (reference sequence). The CDR3 region is CASRDRVETQYF. The covered CDR3 bases are TGTGCCAGCAGAGACAGGGTGGAGACC.

This clone was observed many times. The read terminates 3 residues before the CDR3 end, so the remaining end is supplied by the germline J gene. The rearrangement uses TRBV3-1 (or the pseudogene TRBV3-2) and TRBJ1-6; TRBD1 matches at 10 bases. CDR3 length: 15 amino acids. The germline V gene encodes CDR1 LGHDT and CDR2 YNNKEL (reference sequence). J gave up 6 bases and V 1 base, and 0 bases lay outside the gene matches. This CDR3 reads CASSQGDRGNSPLHF. The sequenced CDR3 bases are TGTGCCAGCAGCCAAGGGGACAGGGGTAATTCACCC.

At least ten counts were recorded for this clone. Read coverage stops 3 residues before the CDR3 terminus; the germline J gene supplies the remainder. This chain uses TRBV5-1 with TRBJ2-1; possibly TRBD1 for D (6 bases). The CDR3 has 13 amino acids. V gave up 6 bases and J gave up 4 bases, with 11 bases separating them. CDR1 and CDR2 from the germline V gene are SGHRS and YFSETQ. The covered CDR3 bases are TGCGCCAGCAATCCTAGGGGGTACAATGAG. It encodes CASNPRGYNE. The entire CDR3 protein is CASNPRGYNEQFF.

This clone has ten or more counts. CDR3 sequence reads: CASTPSLAGYNEQFF. The CDR3 DNA, read in part, is TGTGCCAGCACCCCAAGTTTAGCGGGGTACAATGAG. J is TRBJ2-1 and V is TRBV12-3 or TRBV12-4, with 8 bases fitting TRBD2. The CDR3 extends 3 residues past the end of the read, so its final part is completed from the germline J gene. The CDR3 has 15 amino acids. V trimming: 7 bases; J trimming: 4 bases; junction bases outside the gene matches: 9.

A few counts support this clone. With the read ending 3 residues before the CDR3 end, the germline J gene is used to fill in that end. The chain joins TRBV20-1 to TRBJ2-7; possibly TRBD1 or TRBD2 for D (6 bases each). The V gene's germline CDR1 is DFQATT and CDR2 SNEGSKA (reference sequence). V shed 1 base and J shed 2 bases, with 9 bases lying between them. The CDR3 has 13 amino acids. The part of the CDR3 DNA that was read is TGCAGTGCTAGAGGCGGGACAACCTACGAG. This encodes CSARGGTTYE. The complete CDR3 reads CSARGGTTYEQYF.

A few counts support this clone. The read falls 3 residues short of the CDR3 end, and the missing part is taken from the germline J gene. V usage is TRBV2 and J usage is TRBJ1-5, with D possibly TRBD1 on 6 matching bases. From germline, CDR1 is SNHLY and CDR2 FYNNEI. V dropped 7 bases and J dropped 3 bases, with 10 bases sitting between them. This CDR3 region has 13 residues. CDR3 protein: CASKWTVNQPQHF. The covered CDR3 bases are TGTGCCAGCAAATGGACAGTCAATCAGCCC.

This clone is classed as medium-sized (0.01 to 0.1%). With the read ending 3 residues before the CDR3 end, the germline J gene is used to fill in that end. The chain employs TRBV20-1 and TRBJ1-6; 7 bases match TRBD1. Germline CDR1 is DFQATT and CDR2 is SNEGSKA (reference sequence). The trim removed 7 bases at V and 9 bases at J, leaving 9 bases unmatched. The CDR3 contains 13 residues. CDR3 bases read: TGCAGTGGACAGGGTGAAGGGGGTTCACCC. Protein: CSGQGEGGSP. In full, the CDR3 is CSGQGEGGSPLHF.